Sequencing of this TCR beta chain was carried out in a study of Ad26.COV2.S vaccination and SARS-CoV-2 variants (dated by TCRdb to the early 2020s). With respect to the entire study: Donors in the vaccine arm were drawn from COV1001, a phase I-IIa trial of Ad26.COV2.S in healthy adults that was multicentre, randomized, double-blind and placebo-controlled. Ad26.COV2.S was administered intramuscularly at a dose of 5x10^10 or 1x10^11 viral particles, either as one shot or as two shots given 56 days apart. The specificity and breadth of SARS-CoV-2-reactive T cell receptors after Ad26.COV2.S vaccination were assessed by TCRbeta repertoire sequencing. The TCR-sequenced set comprised around 30 samples: approximately 20 Ad26.COV2.S vaccine recipients, 5 placebo recipients and 8 SARS-CoV-2 convalescent individuals. Trial participants were randomized into five groups of five, in which low-dose or high-dose Ad26.COV2.S was given once or twice, or placebo was given on both occasions. Throughout the experiments and outcome assessment, investigators stayed blinded to trial group allocation. The investigation overall reported the following: Compared with placebo recipients, Ad26.COV2.S recipients showed higher spike-specific TCR breadth (P = 0.0014). After vaccination, substantial breadth of spike-specific CD8+ and CD4+ T cell responses was reported. It was noted by the authors that total T cell responses may have been underestimated by the TCR breadth and depth analyses. Comparing responses between vaccine doses or regimens was not something the study was powered to do. Non-spike TCR breadth was comparable between vaccine and placebo recipients, consistent with the vaccine containing only spike.

What this sample's treatment or condition label stands for: roughly 18 received Ad26.COV2.S at low or high dose, single or two shots; 5 received placebo; per-sample allocation not given. For vaccine and placebo recipients, the sequenced repertoires came from samples collected on day 63 after the first injection. Cohort 1b enrolled 20 to 30 adults aged 18-55 years at a single site in Boston, USA, between 29 July and 7 August 2020. As a vaccine, Ad26.COV2.S was a replication-incompetent adenovirus type 26 vector that expressed a prefusion-stabilized SARS-CoV-2 spike protein derived from the original Wuhan strain. With regard to this clone: The target of this receptor is not known. The input lacks base qualities; no much larger clone sits a single base away.

Trimming takes 5 bases from V and 4 bases from J, and the germline ends sit 11 bases apart. For CDR1 and CDR2, the germline V gene lists MNHEY and SVGEGT. There are 13 amino acids in the CDR3, from cysteine to phenylalanine inclusive. Only the CDR3 DNA stays, 39 bases, in frame from base 1. TCRbeta CDR3 regions were sequenced with the immunoSEQ Assay. After extraction, genomic DNA underwent amplification by bias-controlled multiplex PCR, followed by high-throughput sequencing. In the source study's methods: Collapsing and filtering of sequences were performed to quantify the absolute abundance of each unique TCRbeta CDR3 region. T cell fraction was estimated by normalization of TCRbeta template counts to usable DNA, with usable DNA being measured through amplification of reference genes present in all nucleated cells. Repertoire TCRs were annotated as SARS-CoV-2-specific when V gene, CDR3 amino acid sequence and J gene were exactly matched to a known reactive TCR set. MIRA supplied the reference SARS-CoV-2 TCR set, which was filtered for enrichment in COVID-19-positive ImmuneCODE repertoires so that public or cross-reactive TCRs were removed. Using the MIRA antigens, annotated TCRs were further analysed by specific ORF or by position within an ORF. Breadth was defined as annotated unique rearrangements over total unique productive rearrangements; depth was the summed frequency of those rearrangements. Two-sided Wilcoxon rank-sum tests were used to compare TCR breadth between groups. TCRdb limited this immuneACCESS table to in-frame rearrangements with V and J called. A share of clones is missing; checked studies link under half to unresolved V genes, and the rest is unexplained. The V and J calls and clone size were taken over from that table, and D and trimming were inferred from the DNA. This sample has 440,000 or so clones in its table, and 92% of those were observed once. The ten top clones hold around 1.8% of the sample.

Sample: peripheral blood, taken in a trial of Ad26.COV2.S vaccine versus placebo. This TCR derives from a person between 18 and 59 years old who received the Ad26.COV2.S COVID-19 vaccine or a placebo. The sequence joins TRBV6-2 or TRBV6-3 to TRBJ1-2; confidence is insufficient to name the D gene. The nucleotides are TGTGCCAGCAGTCCGGACGGGGTCTATGGCTACACCTTC. It encodes CASSPDGVYGYTF.